The sequence of this T cell receptor (beta chain) was determined in a study of blood T cell repertoires in COVID-19. Study as a whole: Nucleic acid was either cDNA or gDNA, and it came from T cells, B-cell-depleted T cells, or PBMCs.

The CDR3 extends over 14 amino acids. V lost 8 bases, J lost 7 bases, and 3 bases stayed unmatched. Germline values: CDR1 SEHNR, CDR2 FQNEAQ (reference sequence). TCRdb's copy holds only in-frame clones and misses some; the assay was immunoSEQ multiplex PCR. The sample consists of around 270,000 clones, 80% to 85% of them appearing once. The receptor's source is a person in their 70s with COVID-19, enrolled during active disease. V gene TRBV7-9 combines with J gene TRBJ1-6; 12 bases are shared with TRBD1. The specimen sequenced was peripheral blood. The CDR3 DNA is TGTGCCAGCGGGACAGGGGGCTTAAATTCACCCCTCCACTTT. This encodes CASGTGGLNSPLHF.